The text below deals with one T cell receptor beta chain. Original analysis: Amplification of reference gene primers was used by the study to estimate nucleated cell counts. The data were produced by immunoSEQ multiplex PCR, yet TCRdb's version contains in-frame clones alone and is incomplete. The V and J calls and clone size come from that table; D and trimming were worked out from the DNA. The sample gives some 130,000 clones, roughly four fifths of which show up once; about 17% is in the top ten. This CDR3 has 14 residues. The germline V and J ends were trimmed by 4 bases and 0 bases, with 7 bases remaining between them. From germline, CDR1 is LGHDT and CDR2 YNNKEL (reference sequence). The data belong to a study of blood T cell repertoires in COVID-19. Study details: The United States, Italy and Spain supplied acute and convalescent COVID-19 samples.

The sample consisted of peripheral blood. The chain combines TRBV3-1 (or the pseudogene TRBV3-2) with TRBJ1-3, with D hard to call. The clonotype was recovered from a woman aged 45-65 years with acute or convalescent COVID-19. CDR3 loop: CASSPRGSGNTIYF. The CDR3 region has the DNA TGTGCCAGCAGCCCCCGGGGCTCTGGAAACACCATATATTTT.